The clone carrying this T cell receptor (beta chain) was counted a single time. Profiled with immunoSEQ multiplex PCR; TCRdb holds only in-frame clones, not every one. The table has roughly 80,000 clones, approximately 91% seen once; the top ten hold around 5.7%. The source of the sample is a study of control samples from healthy donors and cancer patients. V gave up 5 bases and J gave up 4 bases, with 16 bases separating them. CDR1 SGHTA and CDR2 FQGNSA come from the germline V gene. The CDR3 has 15 residues. The chain combines TRBV7-2 with TRBJ2-3; D not certain. Sequenced sample: blood. This clonotype was obtained from a woman aged 45-59 years in good health. As DNA, the CDR3 is TGTGCCAGCAGCCGCGGTGGAAGCGTACCAGATACGCAGTATTTT. It translates to CASSRGGSVPDTQYF.